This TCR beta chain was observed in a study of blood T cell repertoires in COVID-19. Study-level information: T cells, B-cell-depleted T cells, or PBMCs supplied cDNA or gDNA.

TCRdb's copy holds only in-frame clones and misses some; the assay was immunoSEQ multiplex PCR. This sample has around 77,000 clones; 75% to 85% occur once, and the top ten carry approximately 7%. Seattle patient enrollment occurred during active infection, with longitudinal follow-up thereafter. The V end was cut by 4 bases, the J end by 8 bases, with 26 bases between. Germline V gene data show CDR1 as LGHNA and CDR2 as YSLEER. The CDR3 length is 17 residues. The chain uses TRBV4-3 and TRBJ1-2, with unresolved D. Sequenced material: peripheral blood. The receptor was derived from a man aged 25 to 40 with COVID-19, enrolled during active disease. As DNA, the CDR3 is TGCGCCAGCAGCCGAACGACAAGGAGGACGTCCTCGTTCGGCTACACCTTC. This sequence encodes CASSRTTRRTSSFGYTF.